This T cell receptor beta chain emerged from a study of T cells expressing NK-cell markers. This CDR3 is built from 18 residues. Germline lookup yields CDR1 SGHRS and CDR2 YFSETQ. Using the 5' RACE reads, TCRdb records one entry per CDR3 protein without DNA. The repertoire shows about 430,000 distinct CDR3 sequences; the top ten hold roughly 1.4%. Sample: blood T cells: a sorted CD56 or NKG2C T cell subset, CD4+ or CD8+ T cells, or bulk PBMC T cells (not recorded which). The origin of this receptor is a woman aged 45-60 years in good health. V gene TRBV5-1 combines with J gene TRBJ2-3. CDR3 amino acids: CASSFRQTATVSTDTQYF.